This TCR beta chain was sequenced during a study of cytomegalovirus exposure and HLA in healthy donors. General study points: V- and J-gene trimming in TCR beta was tied to a missense DCLRE1C variant by an analysis performed later. Indistinguishable V segments, including TRBV6-2 and TRBV6-3, were excluded. The authors reported that TCR beta sequences could predict HLA-A and HLA-B alleles. These predictions were accurate for most subjects in the first cohort. Analyzed later, most CMV-associated TCR beta chains appeared HLA-restricted.

The PCR was carried out with 60 Vbeta primers and 13 Jbeta primers. Repertoires were generated with immunoSEQ multiplex PCR, while TCRdb's copy carries only in-frame clones and drops some. The data contain under 200,000 clones, around four fifths of them singletons. V was cut by 1 base and J by 7 bases, with 16 bases left in between. Germline-derived CDR1 and CDR2 are SEHNR and FQNEAQ (reference sequence). The CDR3 loop spans 15 amino acids. About this clone: Its matching antigen is unknown.

The sequence came from a woman between 45 and 60 years old in good health and CMV-seropositive. The chain uses TRBV7-9 and TRBJ2-5, with D possibly being TRBD2 (6 bases). The sample taken for sequencing was PBMCs. The CDR3, as DNA: TGTGCCAGCAGCTTAGAAGTAGGGTCCGGGGGGACCCAGTACTTC. It specifies CASSLEVGSGGTQYF. Drawing the rest from reference TRBV7-9 and TRBJ2-5, the complete variable domain is DTGVSQNPRHKITKRGQNVTFRCDPISEHNRLYWYRQTLGQGPEFLTYFQNEAQLEKSRLLSDRFSAERPKGSFSTLEIQRTEQGDSAMYLCASSLEVGSGGTQYFGPGTRLLVL.